Presented here are 17 T cell receptor beta chains from one specimen sequenced in a study of blood T cell repertoires in COVID-19. The assay was immunoSEQ multiplex PCR, and TCRdb's table has in-frame clones only and misses some. The data hold fewer than 400,000 clones, with around 85% observed a single time. The sequenced sample consisted of peripheral blood. These receptors all stem from a woman aged 18-29 years with acute or convalescent COVID-19.

The J gene is TRBJ2-3, the V gene TRBV2, with 9 positions matching TRBD1. The CDR3 is made up of 17 amino acids. CDR1 is SNHLY and CDR2 is FYNNEI in the germline V gene. The V and J ends lost 0 bases and 2 bases, in that order; junction bases with no gene match: 6. The CDR3 reads CASSEAGTGNPTDTQYF. The CDR3 DNA reads TGTGCCAGCAGTGAAGCCGGGACAGGGAATCCCACAGATACGCAGTATTTT.

This chain connects TRBV19 to TRBJ2-1; D is possibly TRBD1 (6 bases). The germline V gene has CDR1 LNHDA and CDR2 SQIVND (reference sequence). V was cut by 5 bases and J by 10 bases, with 18 bases left in between. The CDR3 totals 14 residues. The CDR3 DNA sequence: TGTGCCAGTAGTCCTCGACAGGATGTCGACGAGCAGTTCTTC. It is translated as CASSPRQDVDEQFF.

This chain connects TRBV9 to TRBJ2-3, with TRBD2 identical over 7 bases. CDR1 is SGDLS, CDR2 YYNGEE, per germline. The CDR3 has 15 residues. V lost 4 bases and J lost 0; bases outside the gene matches: 5. The CDR3 bases are TGTGCCAGCAGCCGCTCGGGGGGTAGCACAGATACGCAGTATTTT. As protein: CASSRSGGSTDTQYF.

The chain has TRBV7-9 and TRBJ1-3, with 7 bases aligning to TRBD1. Losses at the gene ends were 4 bases for V and 7 bases for J; bases not matched to a gene: 1. The CDR3 is 12 amino acids. From germline, CDR1 is SEHNR and CDR2 FQNEAQ (reference sequence). The CDR3 protein is CASSSGQNTIYF. CDR3 bases: TGTGCCAGCAGCTCGGGACAGAACACCATATATTTT.

The gene calls are TRBV10-3 and TRBJ1-5; 7 nucleotides line up with TRBD1. There are 15 residues in the CDR3. The germline gives CDR1 ENHRY, CDR2 SYGVKD. The trim removed 2 bases at V and 6 bases at J, leaving 7 bases unmatched. CDR3 nucleotides: TGTGCCATCAGTGAGGGACAGGAACAAGGTCAGCCCCAGCATTTT. It is translated as CAISEGQEQGQPQHF.

Notes on this clone: This CDR3 is also generated by other DNA sequences in the sample. This chain uses TRBV24-1 with TRBJ2-7; 10 positions match TRBD1. V lost 4 bases, J lost 5 bases, and 4 bases stayed unmatched. From germline, CDR1 is KGHDR and CDR2 SFDVKD. This CDR3 contains 14 residues. CDR3 coding DNA: TGTGCCACCAGTGACTCCGGGACAGGGGACGAGCAGTACTTC. Protein product: CATSDSGTGDEQYF.

The chain is built from TRBV7-9 and TRBJ1-2; tentatively, D is TRBD1 (5 bases). Trimming removed 1 base at V and 8 bases at J, with 14 bases between. Germline CDR1 is SEHNR and CDR2 is FQNEAQ (reference sequence). This CDR3 is 14 amino acids long. CDR3 in DNA: TGTGCCAGCAGCTTAGTGGGGGGTACTCTCGGCTACACCTTC. This encodes CASSLVGGTLGYTF.

This chain's CDR3 is CASSMSTIAKNIQYF. CDR3 nucleotide sequence: TGTGCCAGTAGTATGTCGACAATAGCCAAAAACATTCAGTACTTC. This rearrangement joins TRBV19 to TRBJ2-4; D gene uncertain. Trimming left V 3 bases short and J 0 bases short, with 9 bases between. From germline, CDR1 is LNHDA and CDR2 SQIVND (reference sequence). The CDR3 is 15 amino acids.

V usage is TRBV28 and J usage is TRBJ1-3; the D gene is possibly TRBD1 (5 bases). The CDR3 has 14 amino acids. The germline V and J ends were trimmed by 3 bases and 0 bases, with 6 bases remaining between them. Germline CDR1 is MDHEN and CDR2 is SYDVKM. CDR3 nucleotide sequence: TGTGCCAGCAGTTTTCAGGGCTCTGGAAACACCATATATTTT. The encoded protein is CASSFQGSGNTIYF.

The chain carries TRBV24-1 and TRBJ2-7; 10 nucleotides align to TRBD2. V shed 4 bases and J 7 bases; nucleotides not matched to a gene: 9. The CDR3 is made up of 15 amino acids. Germline lookup yields CDR1 KGHDR and CDR2 SFDVKD. CDR3 residues: CATSDRGTSEGEQYF. The CDR3 region has the DNA TGTGCCACCAGTGACCGAGGGACTAGCGAAGGGGAGCAGTACTTC.

This chain links TRBV6-6 with TRBJ2-3; TRBD1 matches at 8 bases. Trimming at V came to 8 bases and at J to 0 bases, leaving 4 bases not matched to a gene. CDR1 MNHNY and CDR2 SVGAGI come from the germline V gene (reference sequence). CDR3 length equals 14 residues. CDR3 in DNA: TGTGCCAGCCTTGGACAGGGTAGCACAGATACGCAGTATTTT. Translated: CASLGQGSTDTQYF.

J is TRBJ2-2 and V is TRBV12-5; TRBD1 agrees at 7 bases. V gave up 9 bases and J gave up 1 base; unmatched junction bases: 8. Per germline, CDR1 LGHNT and CDR2 FRNRAP. The CDR3 extends over 15 amino acids. The CDR3 reads CASGPGTENTGELFF. The CDR3 DNA reads as TGTGCTAGCGGACCCGGGACAGAGAACACCGGGGAGCTGTTTTTT.

The chain is built from TRBV28 and TRBJ1-2, with D hard to call. Per germline, CDR1 MDHEN and CDR2 SYDVKM. Trimming pared 5 bases from V and 0 bases from J, leaving 7 bases between. The CDR3 sequence is 13 residues long. CDR3 loop: CASSPAANYGYTF. CDR3 bases: TGTGCCAGCAGTCCCGCGGCTAACTATGGCTACACCTTC.

This chain connects TRBV7-2 to TRBJ2-7; TRBD1 aligns across 10 bases. After removal of 7 bases from V and 2 bases from J, the junction contained 14 bases not matched to a gene. The length of the CDR3 is 17 residues. Germline V CDR1 and CDR2: SGHTA, FQGNSA. The CDR3 nucleotides are TGTGCCAGCACCCACCCTCGGGGACAGGGGAGCCCCTACGAGCAGTACTTC. Translation gives CASTHPRGQGSPYEQYF. Supplemented by reference TRBV7-2 and TRBJ2-7, the full variable domain reads GAGVSQSPSNKVTEKGKDVELRCDPISGHTALYWYRQSLGQGLEFLIYFQGNSAPDKSGLPSDRFSAERTGGSVSTLTIQRTQQEDSAVYLCASTHPRGQGSPYEQYFGPGTRLTVT.

V gene TRBV6-5 combines with J gene TRBJ2-5, with D hard to call. The V gene's germline CDR1 is MNHEY and CDR2 SVGAGI. Trimming took off 2 bases at V and 3 bases at J, with 7 bases between the two ends. This CDR3 comprises 13 residues. CDR3 loop: CASSYLAEETQYF. The CDR3, as DNA: TGTGCCAGCAGTTACCTGGCAGAAGAGACCCAGTACTTC.

CDR3: CASGLTSPTDTQYF. The CDR3 DNA reads as TGTGCCAGCGGCTTAACTAGTCCCACAGATACGCAGTATTTT. V is TRBV27 and J is TRBJ2-3; a possible D gene is TRBD2 (5 bases). The CDR3 runs 14 residues. Germline V CDR1 and CDR2: MNHEY, SMNVEV (reference sequence). Trimming removed 8 bases from V and 2 bases from J, with 14 bases in between.

The chain joins TRBV24-1 to TRBJ1-1; weak D call: TRBD1 (6 bases). Trimming left V 9 bases short and J 1 base short, with 11 bases between. The germline CDR1 and CDR2 sequences are KGHDR and SFDVKD. The CDR3 covers 13 residues. The CDR3 DNA reads as TGTGCCACCTCCTCGGGACAGAACACTGAAGCTTTCTTT. Translation gives CATSSGQNTEAFF.